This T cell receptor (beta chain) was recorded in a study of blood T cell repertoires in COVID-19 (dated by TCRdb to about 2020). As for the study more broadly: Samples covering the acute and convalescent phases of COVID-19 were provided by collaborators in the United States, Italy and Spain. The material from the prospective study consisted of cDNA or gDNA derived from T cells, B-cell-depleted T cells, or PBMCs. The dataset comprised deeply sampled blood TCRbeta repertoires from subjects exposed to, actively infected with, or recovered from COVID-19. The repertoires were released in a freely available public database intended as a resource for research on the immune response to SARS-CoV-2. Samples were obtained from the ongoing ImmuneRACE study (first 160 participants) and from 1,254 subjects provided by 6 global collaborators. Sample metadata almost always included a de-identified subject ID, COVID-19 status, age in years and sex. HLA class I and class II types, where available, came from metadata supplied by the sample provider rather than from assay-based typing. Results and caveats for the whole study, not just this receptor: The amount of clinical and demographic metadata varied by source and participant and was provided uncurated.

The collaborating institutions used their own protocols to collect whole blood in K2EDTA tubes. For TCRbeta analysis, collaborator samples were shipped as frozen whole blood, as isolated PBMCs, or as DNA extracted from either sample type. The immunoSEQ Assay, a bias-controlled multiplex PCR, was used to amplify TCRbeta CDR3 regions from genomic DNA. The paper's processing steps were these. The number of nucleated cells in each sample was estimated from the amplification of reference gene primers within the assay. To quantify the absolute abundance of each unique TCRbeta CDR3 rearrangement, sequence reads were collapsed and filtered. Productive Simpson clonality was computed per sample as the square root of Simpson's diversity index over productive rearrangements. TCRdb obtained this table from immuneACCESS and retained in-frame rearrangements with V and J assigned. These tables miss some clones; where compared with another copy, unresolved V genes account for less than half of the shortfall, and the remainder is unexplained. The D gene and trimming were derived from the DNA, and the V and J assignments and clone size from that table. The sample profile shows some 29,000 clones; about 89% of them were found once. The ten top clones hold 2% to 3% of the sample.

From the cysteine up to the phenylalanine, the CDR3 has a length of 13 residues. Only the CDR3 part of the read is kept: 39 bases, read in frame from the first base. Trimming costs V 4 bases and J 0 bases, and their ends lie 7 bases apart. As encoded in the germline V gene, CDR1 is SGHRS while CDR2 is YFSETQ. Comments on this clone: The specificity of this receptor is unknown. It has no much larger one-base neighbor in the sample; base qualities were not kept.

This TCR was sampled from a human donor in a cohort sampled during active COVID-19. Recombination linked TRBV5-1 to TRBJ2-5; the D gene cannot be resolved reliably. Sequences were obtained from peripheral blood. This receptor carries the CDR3 CASSPDYQETQYF. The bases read TGCGCCAGCAGCCCCGACTACCAAGAGACCCAGTACTTC.